This T cell receptor beta chain derives from a study of T-cell memory formation after mild COVID-19. Germline CDR1 LGHNA, CDR2 YSLEER. This CDR3 comprises 19 residues. The V end was cut by 4 bases, the J end by 0 bases, with 23 bases between. TCRdb independently ran MiXCR on the 5' RACE reads; one entry per CDR3 protein. The repertoire holds about 270,000 distinct CDR3 sequences, under 20% seen once, with roughly 24% in the top ten. This clonotype originated in a man between 18 and 29 years old who had mild COVID-19 (a few samples of this study predate the infection). Cell type and time point are not known. This rearrangement joins TRBV4-3 to TRBJ2-3, with D possibly being TRBD1 or TRBD2 (6 bases each). Sequencing input: PBMCs or a T cell subset sorted from them (not recorded which). This CDR3 is CASSPRGGQPLTSTDTQYF. CDR3 DNA: TGCGCCAGCAGCCCGAGGGGAGGACAGCCCCTTACTAGCACAGATACGCAGTATTTT.